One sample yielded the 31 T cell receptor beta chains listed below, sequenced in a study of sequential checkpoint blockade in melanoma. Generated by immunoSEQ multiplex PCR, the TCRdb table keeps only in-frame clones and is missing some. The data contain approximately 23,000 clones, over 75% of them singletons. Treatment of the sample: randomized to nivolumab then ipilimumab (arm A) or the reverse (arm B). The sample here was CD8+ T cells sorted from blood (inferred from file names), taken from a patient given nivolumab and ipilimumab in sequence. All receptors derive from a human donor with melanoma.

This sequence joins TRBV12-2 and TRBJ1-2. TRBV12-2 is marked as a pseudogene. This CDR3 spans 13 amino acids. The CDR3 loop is CASRSRGCYGYTF. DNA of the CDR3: TGTGCAAGTCGTTCACGGGGGTGCTATGGCTACACCTTC.

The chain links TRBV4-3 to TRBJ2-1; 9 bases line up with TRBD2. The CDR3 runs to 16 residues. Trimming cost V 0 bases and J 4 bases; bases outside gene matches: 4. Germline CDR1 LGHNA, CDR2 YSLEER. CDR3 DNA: TGCGCCAGCAGCCAAGACGCGGGGGGGTATTACAATGAGCAGTTCTTC. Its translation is CASSQDAGGYYNEQFF.

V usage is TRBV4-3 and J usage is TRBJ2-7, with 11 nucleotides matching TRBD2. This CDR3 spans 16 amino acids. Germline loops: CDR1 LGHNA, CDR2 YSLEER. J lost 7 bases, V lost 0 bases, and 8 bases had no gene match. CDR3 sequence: CASSQDSGRAGGEQYF. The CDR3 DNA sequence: TGCGCCAGCAGCCAAGATAGCGGGAGGGCCGGGGGGGAGCAGTACTTC.

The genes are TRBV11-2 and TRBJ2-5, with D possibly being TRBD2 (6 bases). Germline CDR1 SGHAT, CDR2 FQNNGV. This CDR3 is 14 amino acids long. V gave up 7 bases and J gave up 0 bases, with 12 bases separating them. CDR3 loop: CASNAGWDQETQYF. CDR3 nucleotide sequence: TGTGCCAGCAATGCGGGGTGGGACCAAGAGACCCAGTACTTC.

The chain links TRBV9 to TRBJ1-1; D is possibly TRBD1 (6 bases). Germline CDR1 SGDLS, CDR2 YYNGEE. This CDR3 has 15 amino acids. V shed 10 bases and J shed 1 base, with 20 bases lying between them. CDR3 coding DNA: TGTGCCGGTTCGACAGGCGGAGGTGAGAACACTGAAGCTTTCTTT. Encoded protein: CAGSTGGGENTEAFF.

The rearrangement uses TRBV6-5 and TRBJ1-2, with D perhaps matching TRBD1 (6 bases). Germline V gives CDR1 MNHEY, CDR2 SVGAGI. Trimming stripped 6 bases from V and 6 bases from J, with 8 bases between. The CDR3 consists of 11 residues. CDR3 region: CASRAGDGYTF. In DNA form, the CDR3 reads TGTGCCAGCAGGGCAGGGGATGGCTACACCTTC.

The CDR3 coding sequence is TGTGCCAGCAGTCCTGACAGGGGAGGGGTCAGGGGCTACACCTTC. The encoded protein is CASSPDRGGVRGYTF. The chain joins TRBV28 to TRBJ1-2; 8 bases match TRBD1. Unmatched junction bases numbered 13, after V lost 5 bases and J lost 8 bases. The CDR3 is 15 residues long. Germline assignment: CDR1 MDHEN and CDR2 SYDVKM.

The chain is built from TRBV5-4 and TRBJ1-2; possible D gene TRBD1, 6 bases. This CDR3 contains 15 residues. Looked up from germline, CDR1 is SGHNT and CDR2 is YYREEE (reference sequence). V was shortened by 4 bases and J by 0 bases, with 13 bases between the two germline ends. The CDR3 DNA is TGTGCCAGCAGCATCCGGGACACCTCTAACTATGGCTACACCTTC. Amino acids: CASSIRDTSNYGYTF.

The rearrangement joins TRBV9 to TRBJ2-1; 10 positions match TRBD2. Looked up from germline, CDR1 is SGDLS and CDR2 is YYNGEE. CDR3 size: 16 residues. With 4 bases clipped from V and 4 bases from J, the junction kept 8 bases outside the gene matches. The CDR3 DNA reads TGTGCCAGCAGCCCTACGTCTAGCGGGAGTTACAATGAGCAGTTCTTC. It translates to CASSPTSSGSYNEQFF.

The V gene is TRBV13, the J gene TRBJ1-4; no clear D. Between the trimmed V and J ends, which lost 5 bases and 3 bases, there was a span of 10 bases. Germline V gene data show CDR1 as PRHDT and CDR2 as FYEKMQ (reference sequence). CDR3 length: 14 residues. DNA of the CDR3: TGTGCCAGCAGCGCGGGTGAGGCTAATGAAAAACTGTTTTTT. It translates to CASSAGEANEKLFF.

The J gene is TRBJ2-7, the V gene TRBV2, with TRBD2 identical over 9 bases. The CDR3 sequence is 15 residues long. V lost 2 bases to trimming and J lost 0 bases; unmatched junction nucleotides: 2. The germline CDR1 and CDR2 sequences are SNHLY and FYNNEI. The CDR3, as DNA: TGTGCCAGCAGTGAATATAGCGGGAGCTCCTACGAGCAGTACTTC. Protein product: CASSEYSGSSYEQYF.

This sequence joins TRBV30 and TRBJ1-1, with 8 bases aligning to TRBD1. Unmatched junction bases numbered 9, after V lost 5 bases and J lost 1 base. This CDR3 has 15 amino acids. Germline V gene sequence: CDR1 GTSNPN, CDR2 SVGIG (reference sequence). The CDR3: CAWVTGAVRNTEAFF. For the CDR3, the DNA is TGTGCCTGGGTGACAGGGGCGGTCCGGAACACTGAAGCTTTCTTT.

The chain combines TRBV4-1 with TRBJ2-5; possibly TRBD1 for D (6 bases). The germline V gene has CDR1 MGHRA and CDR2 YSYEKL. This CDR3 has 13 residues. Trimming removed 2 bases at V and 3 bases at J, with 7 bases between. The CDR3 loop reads CASSQNREETQYF. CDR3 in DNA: TGCGCCAGCAGCCAAAACAGGGAAGAGACCCAGTACTTC.

CDR3 DNA sequence: TGTGCCAGCAGCCTTCTAGCGTATCAAACAGATACGCAGTATTTT. This translates into CASSLLAYQTDTQYF. The chain has TRBV27 and TRBJ2-3; maybe TRBD2 (6 bases). Looked up from germline, CDR1 is MNHEY and CDR2 is SMNVEV (reference sequence). The CDR3 has 15 residues. V was shortened by 6 bases and J by 3 bases, with 16 bases between the two germline ends.

The CDR3 loop reads CASSNGGTGTDEQYF. DNA for the CDR3: TGTGCCAGCAGTAACGGCGGGACAGGGACGGACGAGCAGTACTTC. The rearrangement links TRBV6-5 to TRBJ2-7, with TRBD1 matching 9 bases. Germline CDR1 and CDR2: MNHEY and SVGAGI. The CDR3 sequence is 15 residues long. V shed 5 bases, J shed 5 bases, and the junction held 10 bases outside the gene matches.

CDR3 DNA sequence: TGCAGCGTTGAAGCAGAGGCAGAGACTTACAATGAGCAGTTCTTC. It codes for CSVEAEAETYNEQFF. The rearrangement uses TRBV29-1 and TRBJ2-1; D ambiguous. This CDR3 region has 15 residues. V was clipped by 1 base and J by 4 bases, with 14 bases between them. Germline V gene sequence: CDR1 SQVTM, CDR2 ANQGSEA.

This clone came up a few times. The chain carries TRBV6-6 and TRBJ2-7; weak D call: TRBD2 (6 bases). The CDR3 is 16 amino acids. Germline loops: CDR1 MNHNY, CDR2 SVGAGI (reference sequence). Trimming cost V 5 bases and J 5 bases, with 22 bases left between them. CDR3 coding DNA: TGTGCCAGCAGTACCCCCTGGAGGGGACCGAGGAACGAGCAGTACTTC. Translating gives CASSTPWRGPRNEQYF.

The chain's CDR3 is CASSFPPGKESYEQYF. The DNA for the CDR3 is TGTGCCAGCAGTTTTCCCCCCGGTAAGGAGAGCTACGAGCAGTACTTC. The chain carries TRBV28 and TRBJ2-7; the D is unclear. This CDR3 region has 16 residues. The ends were cut back, 3 bases at V and 3 bases at J, with 18 bases in the middle. Looked up from germline, CDR1 is MDHEN and CDR2 is SYDVKM.

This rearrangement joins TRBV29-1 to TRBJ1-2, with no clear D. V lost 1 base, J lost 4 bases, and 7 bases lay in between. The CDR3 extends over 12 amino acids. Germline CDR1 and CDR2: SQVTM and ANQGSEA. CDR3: CSVEARLYGYTF. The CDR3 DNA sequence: TGCAGCGTTGAAGCTAGGCTCTATGGCTACACCTTC.

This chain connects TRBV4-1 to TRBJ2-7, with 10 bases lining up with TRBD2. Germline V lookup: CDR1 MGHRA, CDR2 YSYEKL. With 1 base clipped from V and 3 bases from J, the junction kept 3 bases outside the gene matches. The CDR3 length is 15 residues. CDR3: CASSQVAGGDYEQYF. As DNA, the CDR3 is TGCGCCAGCAGCCAAGTAGCGGGGGGAGACTACGAGCAGTACTTC.

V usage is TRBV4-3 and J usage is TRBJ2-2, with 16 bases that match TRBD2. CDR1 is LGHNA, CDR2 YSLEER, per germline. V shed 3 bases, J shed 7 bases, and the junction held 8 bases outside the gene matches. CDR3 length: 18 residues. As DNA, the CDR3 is TGCGCCAGCAGCCACGGGGGACTAGCGGGGGGGCAGGACGGGGAGCTGTTTTTT. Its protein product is CASSHGGLAGGQDGELFF.

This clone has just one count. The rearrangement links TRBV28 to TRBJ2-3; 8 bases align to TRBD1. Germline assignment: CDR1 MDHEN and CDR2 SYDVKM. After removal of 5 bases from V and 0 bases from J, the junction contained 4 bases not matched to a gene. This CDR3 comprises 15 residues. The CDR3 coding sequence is TGTGCCAGCAGTCACAGGGGGGAAAGCACAGATACGCAGTATTTT. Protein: CASSHRGESTDTQYF.

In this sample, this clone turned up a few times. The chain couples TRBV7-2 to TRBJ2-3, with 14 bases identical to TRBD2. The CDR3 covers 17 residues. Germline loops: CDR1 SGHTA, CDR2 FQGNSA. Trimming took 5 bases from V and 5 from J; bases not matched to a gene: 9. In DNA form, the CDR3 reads TGTGCCAGCAGCCCAGGGACTAGCGGGGGCCCGGGAGATACGCAGTATTTT. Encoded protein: CASSPGTSGGPGDTQYF.

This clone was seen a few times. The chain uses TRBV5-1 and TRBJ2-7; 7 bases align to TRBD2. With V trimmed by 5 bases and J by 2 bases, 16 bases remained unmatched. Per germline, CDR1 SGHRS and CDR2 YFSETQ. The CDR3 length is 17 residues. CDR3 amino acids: CASRGGEKPYVAYEQYF. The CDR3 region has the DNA TGCGCCAGCAGGGGGGGGGAGAAGCCCTACGTGGCCTACGAGCAGTACTTC.

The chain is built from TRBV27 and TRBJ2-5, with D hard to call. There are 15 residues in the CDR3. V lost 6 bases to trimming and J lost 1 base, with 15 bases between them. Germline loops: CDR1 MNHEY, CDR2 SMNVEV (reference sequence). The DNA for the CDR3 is TGTGCCAGCAGATTGGGCTGGCCAACCCAAGAGACCCAGTACTTC. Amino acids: CASRLGWPTQETQYF.

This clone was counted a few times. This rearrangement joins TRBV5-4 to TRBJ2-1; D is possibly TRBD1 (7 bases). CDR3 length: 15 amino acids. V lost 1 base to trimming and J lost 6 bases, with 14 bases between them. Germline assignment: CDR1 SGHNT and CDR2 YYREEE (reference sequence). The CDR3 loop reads CASSLPAGGINEQFF. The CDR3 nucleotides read TGTGCCAGCAGCTTGCCGGCAGGGGGGATCAATGAGCAGTTCTTC.

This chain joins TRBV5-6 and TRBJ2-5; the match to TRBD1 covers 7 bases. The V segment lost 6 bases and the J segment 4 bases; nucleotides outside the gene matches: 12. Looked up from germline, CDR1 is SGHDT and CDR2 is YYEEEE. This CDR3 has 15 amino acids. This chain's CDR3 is CASNLMERGLETQYF. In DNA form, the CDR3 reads TGTGCCAGCAACCTCATGGAGAGGGGGCTAGAGACCCAGTACTTC. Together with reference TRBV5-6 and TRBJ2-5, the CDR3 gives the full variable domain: DAGVTQSPTHLIKTRGQQVTLRCSPKSGHDTVSWYQQALGQGPQFIFQYYEEEERQRGNFPDRFSGHQFPNYSSELNVNALLLGDSALYLCASNLMERGLETQYFGPGTRLLVL.

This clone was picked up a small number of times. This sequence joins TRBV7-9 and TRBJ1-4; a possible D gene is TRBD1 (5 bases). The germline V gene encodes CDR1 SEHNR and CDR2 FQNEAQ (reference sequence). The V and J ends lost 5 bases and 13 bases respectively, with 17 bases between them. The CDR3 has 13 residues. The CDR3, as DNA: TGTGCCAGCAGCGCCATTTGGGGCCTGGGACTGTTTTTT. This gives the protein CASSAIWGLGLFF.

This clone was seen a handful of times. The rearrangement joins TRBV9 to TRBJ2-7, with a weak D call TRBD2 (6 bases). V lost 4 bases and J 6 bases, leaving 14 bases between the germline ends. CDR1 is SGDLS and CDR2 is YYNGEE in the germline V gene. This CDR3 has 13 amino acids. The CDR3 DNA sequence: TGTGCCAGCAGCCCTAGCGTATTCGGCGAGCAGTACTTC. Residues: CASSPSVFGEQYF.

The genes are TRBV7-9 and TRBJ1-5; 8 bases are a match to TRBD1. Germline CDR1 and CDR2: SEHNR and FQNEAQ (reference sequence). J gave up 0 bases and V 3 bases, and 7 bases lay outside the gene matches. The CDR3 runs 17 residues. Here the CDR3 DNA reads TGTGCCAGCAGCTTGGGGACAGGCGGGTATAGCAATCAGCCCCAGCATTTT. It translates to CASSLGTGGYSNQPQHF.

In nucleotides, the CDR3 is TGTGCCAGCCAACTGGAAACGGGACTCGCCTACGAGCAGTACTTC. This codes for CASQLETGLAYEQYF. The chain uses TRBV2 and TRBJ2-7, with a weak D call TRBD2 (6 bases). The CDR3 has 15 residues. CDR1 is SNHLY, CDR2 FYNNEI, per germline. The V and J ends lost 8 bases and 2 bases respectively, with 19 bases between them. Complete variable domain (other parts from reference TRBV2 and TRBJ2-7): EPEVTQTPSHQVTQMGQEVILRCVPISNHLYFYWYRQILGQKVEFLVSFYNNEISEKSEIFDDQFSVERPDGSNFTLKIRSTKLEDSAMYFCASQLETGLAYEQYFGPGTRLTVT.